This T cell receptor beta chain was sequenced in a study of blood T cell repertoires in COVID-19. This CDR3 is 16 amino acids long. The ends lost 4 bases at V and 5 bases at J; junction bases unmatched: 13. From germline, CDR1 is SGDLS and CDR2 YYNGEE. Profiled with immunoSEQ multiplex PCR; TCRdb holds only in-frame clones, not every one. The table shows roughly 140,000 clones, with 85% occurring only once. The chain is built from TRBV9 and TRBJ2-5; the match to TRBD2 covers 8 bases. The receptor was isolated from a woman in her thirties or forties who had recovered from COVID-19. Sequenced input: PBMCs or T cells enriched from blood (not recorded which). CDR3 residues: CASSPVPAGVGETQYF. Written as DNA, the CDR3 is TGTGCCAGCAGCCCCGTCCCAGCGGGAGTAGGGGAGACCCAGTACTTC.